Included here is one T cell receptor (beta chain) sequence, with context. Its antigen is unidentified. These oral cavity squamous cell carcinomas were HPV-negative and locally advanced. PBMCs were not maintained or expanded in culture before analysis. Blood libraries mostly used roughly 440 ng genomic DNA, six replicates each. Clones were sequenced by immunoSEQ multiplex PCR, and TCRdb holds only the in-frame ones, with some missing. The repertoire consists of about 79,000 clones, with around 80% occurring once and the leading ten covering approximately 3.6%. The sample originates from a study of neoadjuvant anti-PD-1 for oral cavity cancer. Findings and caveats of the study: Post-nivolumab, blood T cell clonality was significantly elevated in non-responders.

The CDR3 is made up of 16 amino acids. Trimming shortened V by 5 bases and J by 4 bases, and 20 bases separated the two germline ends. Germline CDR1 reads MDHEN; CDR2 reads SYDVKM. This rearrangement joins TRBV28 to TRBJ1-1; D gene ambiguous. This TCR derives from a person aged 35 to 85 with oral cavity squamous cell carcinoma. The sequencing here drew on PBMCs, taken before nivolumab (anti-PD-1) treatment. CDR3 sequence reads: CASSLSGSFMGTEAFF. CDR3 nucleotide sequence: TGTGCCAGCAGTCTCTCCGGCTCTTTTATGGGCACTGAAGCTTTCTTT.